This T cell receptor beta chain derives from a study of PD-1 blockade in mismatch repair-deficient tumors. Study outcomes and limitations: Tumor-resident clones, often absent from pretreatment blood, expanded after pembrolizumab and then contracted.

The protocol was immunoSEQ multiplex PCR, while the TCRdb copy is restricted to in-frame clones and leaves out a portion. The repertoire includes more than 40,000 clones, roughly 80% of them detected once, and around 3.4% sits in the top ten. Every patient had mismatch repair deficiency by PCR or immunohistochemistry. TCR sequencing covered a few patients who responded to pembrolizumab. This clone was detected once. The antigen is undetermined. After removal of 4 bases from V and 2 bases from J, the junction contained 12 bases not matched to a gene. The CDR3 length is 17 residues. The germline V gene has CDR1 SQVTM and CDR2 ANQGSEA.

Sequences were derived from peripheral blood, sampled 4 weeks after starting pembrolizumab. The V and J genes are TRBV29-1 and TRBJ2-2; 8 positions match TRBD1. The clonotype was recovered from an adult with mismatch repair-deficient cancer. The CDR3 sequence is CSVGVVGQGANTGELFF. The CDR3 region has the DNA TGCAGCGTTGGGGTAGTAGGACAGGGAGCCAACACCGGGGAGCTGTTTTTT.